This T cell receptor (beta chain) was recovered during a study of post-analysis software for immune sequencing data. The study, taken as a whole, reports: Versus controls, multiple sclerosis patients showed significantly lower diversity (normalized Chao1). Four to six TRBV segments (TRBV5-6, TRBV5-1 and TRBV20-1 among them) occurred more frequently in patients than in controls.

TCR beta cDNA libraries had unique molecular identifiers. TCRdb independently ran MiXCR on the PCR reads; one entry per CDR3 protein. This sample carries fewer than 900,000 distinct CDR3 sequences, more than 45% of them seen once, and the ten largest clones take approximately 4.4%. Turning to this clonotype: Antigen: not known.

Germline values: CDR1 MDHEN, CDR2 SYDVKM. V shed 2 bases, J shed 6 bases, and the junction held 9 bases outside the gene matches. The CDR3 has 15 amino acids. The rearrangement uses TRBV28 and TRBJ1-2; 7 bases line up with TRBD1. The clonotype originates from a girl aged 5-17 years with multiple sclerosis. The sample consisted of blood. The CDR3 spells CASSLGGQFRDGYTF. The CDR3 nucleotides read TGTGCCAGCAGTTTAGGGGGACAGTTCCGAGATGGCTACACCTTC.